This T cell receptor (beta chain) emerged from a study of response to subunit inactivated influenza vaccine. This clonotype qualifies as medium-sized. A read error is possible here, since a much larger clone lies one base away. TCRdb re-derived calls from the RT-PCR reads in MiXCR, one entry per CDR3 protein. The sample records approximately 530,000 distinct CDR3 sequences, over 10% being singletons. The specimen was PBMCs from blood, collected 40 to 50 days after vaccination. This TCR was recovered from a man aged 50 to 60 who received an inactivated influenza vaccine.

CDR3 DNA: TGTGCCATCAGTTTCGGGCCTGTCGGCGGGAGGATACCCTACAATGAGCAGTTCTTC. It specifies CAISFGPVGGRIPYNEQFF. This chain uses TRBV12-3 or TRBV12-4 with TRBJ2-1; 8 positions agree with TRBD2. This CDR3 spans 19 amino acids.